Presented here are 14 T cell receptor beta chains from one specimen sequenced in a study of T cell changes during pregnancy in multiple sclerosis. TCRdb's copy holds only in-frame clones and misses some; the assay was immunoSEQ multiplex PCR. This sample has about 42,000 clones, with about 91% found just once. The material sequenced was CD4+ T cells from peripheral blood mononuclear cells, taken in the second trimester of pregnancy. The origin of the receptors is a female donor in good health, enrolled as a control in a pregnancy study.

As DNA, the CDR3 is TGTGCCAGCAGTCCCCGACAGGGGGCCTACGAGCAGTACTTC. Encoded protein: CASSPRQGAYEQYF. This chain uses TRBV28 with TRBJ2-7, with 9 bases matching TRBD1. CDR1 and CDR2 from the germline V gene are MDHEN and SYDVKM. Trimming at V came to 5 bases and at J to 2 bases, leaving 4 bases not matched to a gene. The CDR3 has 14 residues.

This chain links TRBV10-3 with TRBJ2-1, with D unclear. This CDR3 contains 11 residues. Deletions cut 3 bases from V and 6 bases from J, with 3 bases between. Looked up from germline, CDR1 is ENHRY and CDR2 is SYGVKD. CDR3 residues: CAISDINEQFF. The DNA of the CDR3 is TGTGCCATCAGTGATATCAATGAGCAGTTCTTC.

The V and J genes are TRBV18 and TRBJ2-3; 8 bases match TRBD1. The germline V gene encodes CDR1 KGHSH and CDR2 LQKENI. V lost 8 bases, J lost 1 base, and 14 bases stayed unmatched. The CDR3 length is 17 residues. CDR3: CASTLRQGQTRTDTQYF. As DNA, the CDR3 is TGTGCCAGCACGCTAAGACAGGGGCAGACTCGCACAGATACGCAGTATTTT. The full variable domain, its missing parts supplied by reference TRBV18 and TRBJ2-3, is NAGVMQNPRHLVRRRGQEARLRCSPMKGHSHVYWYRQLPEEGLKFMVYLQKENIIDESGMPKERFSAEFPKEGPSILRIQQVVRGDSAAYFCASTLRQGQTRTDTQYFGPGTRLTVL.

DNA of the CDR3: TGTGCCAGCAGCTTTTACGGGAGAAAGCGGAAGAATGAGCAGTTCTTC. Encoded protein: CASSFYGRKRKNEQFF. The V and J genes are TRBV7-3 and TRBJ2-1; D is possibly TRBD2 (6 bases). This CDR3 has 16 amino acids. V lost 3 bases to trimming and J lost 7 bases, with 19 bases between them. Germline CDR1 reads SGHTA; CDR2 reads FQGTGA.

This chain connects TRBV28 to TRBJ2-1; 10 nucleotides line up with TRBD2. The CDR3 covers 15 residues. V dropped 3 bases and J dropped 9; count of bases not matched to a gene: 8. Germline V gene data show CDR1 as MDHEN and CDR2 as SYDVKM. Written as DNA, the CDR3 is TGTGCCAGCAGTTTCAGCGGGAGGGCCGGGGGTGAGCAGTTCTTC. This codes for CASSFSGRAGGEQFF.

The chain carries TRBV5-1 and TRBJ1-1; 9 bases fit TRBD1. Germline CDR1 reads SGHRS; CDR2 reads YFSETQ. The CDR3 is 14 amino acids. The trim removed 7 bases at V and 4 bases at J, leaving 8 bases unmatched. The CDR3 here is CASERTGAGTEAFF. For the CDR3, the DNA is TGCGCCAGCGAAAGGACAGGGGCAGGCACTGAAGCTTTCTTT.

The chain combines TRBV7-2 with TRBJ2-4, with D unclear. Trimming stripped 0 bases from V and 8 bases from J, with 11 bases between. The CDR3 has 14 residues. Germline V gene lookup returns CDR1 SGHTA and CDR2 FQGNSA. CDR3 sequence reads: CASSLAGRQDIQYF. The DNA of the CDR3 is TGTGCCAGCAGCTTAGCCGGCCGACAAGACATTCAGTACTTC.

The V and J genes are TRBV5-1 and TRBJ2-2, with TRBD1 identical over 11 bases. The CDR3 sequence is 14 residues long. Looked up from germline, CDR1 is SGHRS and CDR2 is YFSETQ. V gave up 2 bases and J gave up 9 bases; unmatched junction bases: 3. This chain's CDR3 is CASSFGQGARELFF. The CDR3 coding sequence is TGCGCCAGCAGCTTTGGACAGGGGGCCAGGGAGCTGTTTTTT.

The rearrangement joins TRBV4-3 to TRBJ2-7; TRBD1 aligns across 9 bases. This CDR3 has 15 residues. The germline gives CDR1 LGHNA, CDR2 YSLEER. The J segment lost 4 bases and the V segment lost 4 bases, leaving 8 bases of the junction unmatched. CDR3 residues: CASSRWTGDTYEQYF. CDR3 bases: TGCGCCAGCAGCCGGTGGACAGGGGACACTTACGAGCAGTACTTC.

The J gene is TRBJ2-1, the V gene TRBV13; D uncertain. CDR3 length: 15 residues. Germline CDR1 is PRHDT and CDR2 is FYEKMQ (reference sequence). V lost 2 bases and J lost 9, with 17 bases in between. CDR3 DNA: TGTGCCAGCAGCTTACGATCCATCGCCACAATTGAGCAGTTCTTC. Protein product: CASSLRSIATIEQFF.

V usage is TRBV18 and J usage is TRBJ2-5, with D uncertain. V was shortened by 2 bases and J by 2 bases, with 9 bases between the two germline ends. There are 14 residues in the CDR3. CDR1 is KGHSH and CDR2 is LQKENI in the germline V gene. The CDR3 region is CASSPSYLQETQYF. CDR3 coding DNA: TGTGCCAGCTCACCATCTTATCTTCAAGAGACCCAGTACTTC.

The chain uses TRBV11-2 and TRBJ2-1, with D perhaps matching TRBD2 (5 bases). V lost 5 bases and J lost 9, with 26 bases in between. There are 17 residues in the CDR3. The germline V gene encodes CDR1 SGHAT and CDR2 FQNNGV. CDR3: CASSLGWTAVLAGEQFF. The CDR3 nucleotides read TGTGCCAGCAGCCTCGGGTGGACTGCTGTTCTCGCGGGTGAGCAGTTCTTC.

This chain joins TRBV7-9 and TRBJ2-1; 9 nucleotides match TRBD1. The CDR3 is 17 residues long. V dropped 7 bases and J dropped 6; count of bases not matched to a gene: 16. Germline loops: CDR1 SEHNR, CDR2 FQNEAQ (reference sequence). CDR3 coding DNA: TGTGCCAGCAATTTTCAACAGGGGGCATTTTTAGCCAATGAGCAGTTCTTC. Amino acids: CASNFQQGAFLANEQFF.

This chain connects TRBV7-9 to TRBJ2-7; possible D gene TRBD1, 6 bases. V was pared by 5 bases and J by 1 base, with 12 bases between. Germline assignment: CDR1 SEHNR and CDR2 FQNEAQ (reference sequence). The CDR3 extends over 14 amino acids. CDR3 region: CASSPWTVSYEQYF. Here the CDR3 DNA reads TGTGCCAGCAGCCCGTGGACAGTTTCCTACGAGCAGTACTTC.